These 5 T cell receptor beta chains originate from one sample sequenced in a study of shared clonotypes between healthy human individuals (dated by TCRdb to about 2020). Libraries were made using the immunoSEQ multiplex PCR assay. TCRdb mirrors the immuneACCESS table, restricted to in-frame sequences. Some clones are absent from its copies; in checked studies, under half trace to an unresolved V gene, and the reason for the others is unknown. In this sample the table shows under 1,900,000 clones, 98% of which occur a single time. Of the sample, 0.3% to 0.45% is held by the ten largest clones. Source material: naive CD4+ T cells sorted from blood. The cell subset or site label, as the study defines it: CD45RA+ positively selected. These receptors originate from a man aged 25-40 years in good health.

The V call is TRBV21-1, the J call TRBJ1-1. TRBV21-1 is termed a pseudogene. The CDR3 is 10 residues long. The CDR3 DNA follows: TGTGCCAGCAGTTACACTGAAGCTTTCTTT. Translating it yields CASSYTEAFF.

The CDR3 region has the DNA TGTGCCAGCAGTTTGGCGACGACAGGGGGTTCGGGCGAGCAGTACTTC. This translates into CASSLATTGGSGEQYF. This chain uses TRBV27 with TRBJ2-7; 9 nucleotides agree with TRBD1. Trimming took 3 bases from V and 6 from J; bases not matched to a gene: 12. This CDR3 region has 16 residues. Germline V gives CDR1 MNHEY, CDR2 SMNVEV (reference sequence).

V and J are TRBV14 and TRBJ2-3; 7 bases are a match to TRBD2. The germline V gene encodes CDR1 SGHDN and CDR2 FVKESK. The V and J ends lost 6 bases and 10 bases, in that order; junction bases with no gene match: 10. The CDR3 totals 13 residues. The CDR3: CASSFSAGQPQYF. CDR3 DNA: TGTGCCAGCAGTTTTTCAGCGGGGCAGCCGCAGTATTTT. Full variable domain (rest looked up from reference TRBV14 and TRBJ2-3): EAGVTQFPSHSVIEKGQTVTLRCDPISGHDNLYWYRRVMGKEIKFLLHFVKESKQDESGMPNNRFLAERTGGTYSTLKVQPAELEDSGVYFCASSFSAGQPQYFGPGTRLTVL.

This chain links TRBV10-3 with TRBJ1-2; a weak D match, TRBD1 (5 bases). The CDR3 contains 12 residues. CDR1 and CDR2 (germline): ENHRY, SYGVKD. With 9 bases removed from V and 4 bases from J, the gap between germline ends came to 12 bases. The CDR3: CAILGTRYGYTF. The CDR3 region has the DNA TGTGCCATACTCGGGACCCGCTATGGCTACACCTTC.

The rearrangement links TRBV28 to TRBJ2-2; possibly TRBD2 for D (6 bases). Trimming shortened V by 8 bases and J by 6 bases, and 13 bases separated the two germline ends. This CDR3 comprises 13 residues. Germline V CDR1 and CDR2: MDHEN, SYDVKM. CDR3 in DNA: TGTGCCAGCTCCACTGGAGGGTCCGGGGAGCTGTTTTTT. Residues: CASSTGGSGELFF.